This T cell receptor (beta chain) was identified in a study of blood T cell repertoires in COVID-19. Study-level background: COVID-19 samples collected from the United States, Italy and Spain covered acute and convalescent phases. T cells, B-cell-depleted T cells, or PBMCs supplied cDNA or gDNA.

Authors' methods: For nucleated cells, counts were estimated from reference gene primer amplification. Clones were read by immunoSEQ multiplex PCR, and TCRdb kept only the in-frame ones, dropping some. V and J calls and clone size are as listed in that table; D and trimming were resolved from the DNA. The data show under 150,000 clones, 65% to 85% seen once. V was cut by 3 bases and J by 11 bases, with 20 bases left in between. The CDR3 totals 15 residues. In germline, CDR1 is LNHDA, CDR2 SQIVND (reference sequence). This sequence originates from a woman aged 55 to 70 with acute or convalescent COVID-19. Sequencing input: peripheral blood. The chain joins TRBV19 to TRBJ1-5, with TRBD1 as a possible D gene (5 bases). The CDR3 DNA is TGTGCCAGTAGTATCGGTCCAGGGAAAATCAGCACCCAGCATTTT. This encodes CASSIGPGKISTQHF.